The 32 T cell receptor beta chains below come from one sample, sequenced in a study of human T cells and chemical hapten exposure. TCRdb ran MiXCR on the RACE reads and lists one entry per CDR3 protein. Of around 99,000 distinct CDR3 sequences in the sample, approximately 11% were seen once. Described time point: patch test 2, 6 weeks after DPC sensitization. Described treatment: therapeutic diphenylcyclopropenone sensitization with weekly scalp DPC. Material: whole blood, obtained in connection with sensitization to the hapten diphenylcyclopropenone (DPC). These receptors came from a man in his forties with alopecia areata. Some clones in this sample may be carry-over from other donors' samples.

The genes are TRBV6-5 and TRBJ2-3; D gene ambiguous. The ends were cut back, 2 bases at V and 2 bases at J, with 8 bases in the middle. The CDR3 is 14 residues long. Germline values: CDR1 MNHEY, CDR2 SVGAGI. In nucleotides, the CDR3 is TGTGCCAGCAGTTACAGACTGGTCACAGATACGCAGTATTTT. This sequence encodes CASSYRLVTDTQYF.

This clonotype was seen a few times. The rearrangement uses TRBV7-2 and TRBJ2-4; D is ambiguous. Trimming removed 2 bases at V and 5 bases at J, with 7 bases between. The germline V gene encodes CDR1 SGHTA and CDR2 FQGNSA. The CDR3 contains 13 residues. The CDR3 DNA sequence: TGTGCCAGCAGCTTACCGGGCGAAAACATTCAGTACTTC. Amino acid sequence: CASSLPGENIQYF.

This rearrangement joins TRBV13 to TRBJ2-5, with a tentative D call TRBD1 (5 bases). Trimming stripped 5 bases from V and 2 bases from J, with 18 bases between. Germline values: CDR1 PRHDT, CDR2 FYEKMQ (reference sequence). CDR3 length: 16 residues. CDR3 sequence (DNA): TGTGCCAGCAGCGAGTGGGGCGCAGCGACACAAGAGACCCAGTACTTC. It encodes CASSEWGAATQETQYF.

This clonotype was counted only a few times. The V gene is TRBV6-5, the J gene TRBJ2-3; 8 nucleotides agree with TRBD2. This CDR3 is built from 15 residues. After removal of 8 bases from V and 0 bases from J, the junction contained 7 bases not matched to a gene. Germline-derived CDR1 and CDR2 are MNHEY and SVGAGI. The CDR3: CASARGGDSTDTQYF. The DNA of the CDR3 is TGTGCCAGCGCCCGGGGGGGGGACAGCACAGATACGCAGTATTTT.

The V and J genes are TRBV4-3 and TRBJ2-6; D not resolved. V was trimmed by 1 base and J by 0 bases, leaving 7 bases between them. The CDR3 has 16 residues. In germline, CDR1 is LGHNA, CDR2 YSLEER. The CDR3 loop reads CASSQVSPSGANVLTF. DNA of the CDR3: TGCGCCAGCAGCCAAGTCTCTCCCTCTGGGGCCAACGTCCTGACTTTC.

This clonotype has a count of ten or more. The chain carries TRBV24-1 and TRBJ1-5; D possibly corresponds to TRBD1 (5 bases). The CDR3 runs 13 residues. CDR1 and CDR2 from the germline V gene are KGHDR and SFDVKD. Trimming removed 4 bases at V and 7 bases at J, with 10 bases between. CDR3 region: CATSDTGTQPQHF. The CDR3 DNA reads TGTGCCACCAGTGACACTGGGACCCAGCCCCAGCATTTT.

This clonotype showed up just a few times. V gene TRBV9 combines with J gene TRBJ1-6; a weak D match, TRBD1 (5 bases). Looked up from germline, CDR1 is SGDLS and CDR2 is YYNGEE. Deletions cut 0 bases from V and 7 bases from J, with 17 bases between. The CDR3 is 17 amino acids. CDR3 nucleotides: TGTGCCAGCAGCGTAGATTCAGGACAACTAGGGAATTCACCCCTCCACTTT. Its translation: CASSVDSGQLGNSPLHF.

The chain carries TRBV4-1 and TRBJ2-5; D possibly corresponds to TRBD1 (6 bases). Germline loops: CDR1 MGHRA, CDR2 YSYEKL. This CDR3 is 15 amino acids long. The V gene lost 1 base and the J gene lost 1 base, with 10 bases spanning the gap. Here the CDR3 reads CASSQGTVAQETQYF. In DNA, the CDR3 is TGCGCCAGCAGCCAAGGGACAGTAGCCCAAGAGACCCAGTACTTC.

This clonotype was recorded at least ten times. The V call is TRBV28, the J call TRBJ2-5, with 7 bases lining up with TRBD2. CDR3 length: 16 amino acids. CDR1 and CDR2 from the germline V gene are MDHEN and SYDVKM. V trimming: 3 bases; J trimming: 3 bases; junction bases outside the gene matches: 10. The CDR3 here is CASSLSWYRGEETQYF. DNA of the CDR3: TGTGCCAGCAGTTTGTCCTGGTATCGGGGGGAAGAGACCCAGTACTTC.

A few counts support this clonotype. The chain recombines TRBV6-5 with TRBJ2-1; D remains unclear. Germline V gene sequence: CDR1 MNHEY, CDR2 SVGAGI. The V end was cut by 6 bases, the J end by 2 bases, with 14 bases between. This CDR3 contains 15 residues. The CDR3 DNA sequence: TGTGCCAGCAGGGCTTACGGTTATCCCTACAATGAGCAGTTCTTC. Its translation is CASRAYGYPYNEQFF.

This chain links TRBV7-2 with TRBJ2-3; D remains unclear. Germline CDR1 is SGHTA and CDR2 is FQGNSA. This CDR3 contains 16 residues. V was cut by 4 bases and J by 0 bases, with 14 bases left in between. For the CDR3, the DNA is TGTGCCAGCAGCTATGGGGTAGGCAGTAGCACAGATACGCAGTATTTT. It codes for CASSYGVGSSTDTQYF.

The chain recombines TRBV2 with TRBJ1-2, with 10 bases lining up with TRBD1. Germline CDR1 and CDR2: SNHLY and FYNNEI. V shed 5 bases and J 8 bases; nucleotides not matched to a gene: 2. The CDR3 spans 12 residues. The CDR3 spells CASSMGQGGYTF. In nucleotides, the CDR3 is TGTGCCAGCAGTATGGGACAGGGGGGCTACACCTTC. The full variable domain, completed using reference TRBV2 and TRBJ1-2, is EPEVTQTPSHQVTQMGQEVILRCVPISNHLYFYWYRQILGQKVEFLVSFYNNEISEKSEIFDDQFSVERPDGSNFTLKIRSTKLEDSAMYFCASSMGQGGYTFGSGTRLTVV.

This clonotype occurred many times. This chain uses TRBV12-3 or TRBV12-4 with TRBJ1-2; TRBD1 is a possible D gene (5 bases). The CDR3 consists of 14 residues. V lost 8 bases and J 2 bases, leaving 15 bases between the germline ends. This CDR3 is CASSRQGGNYGYTF. The CDR3, as DNA: TGTGCCAGCTCCCGGCAGGGCGGCAACTATGGCTACACCTTC.

This clonotype occurred a few times. The chain is built from TRBV6-6 and TRBJ2-7; 11 positions agree with TRBD2. Germline V gene data show CDR1 as MNHNY and CDR2 as SVGAGI (reference sequence). V lost 8 bases to trimming and J lost 5 bases; unmatched junction nucleotides: 14. This CDR3 region has 16 residues. The CDR3 loop is CASGVLAGGLSHEQYF. The CDR3 DNA is TGTGCCAGCGGGGTGCTAGCGGGAGGTTTGTCTCACGAGCAGTACTTC.

This clonotype showed up just a few times. The rearrangement links TRBV7-9 to TRBJ1-6; perhaps TRBD1 as D (6 bases). Per germline, CDR1 SEHNR and CDR2 FQNEAQ (reference sequence). Between the trimmed V and J ends, which lost 3 bases and 0 bases, there was a span of 9 bases. The CDR3 is made up of 16 amino acids. CDR3 nucleotide sequence: TGTGCCAGCAGCTTGGGGGGCAGCTCCTATAATTCACCCCTCCACTTT. Residues: CASSLGGSSYNSPLHF.

This clonotype was seen at least ten times. The chain has TRBV9 and TRBJ2-5; TRBD2 matches 9 bases. The CDR3 contains 16 residues. CDR1 is SGDLS, CDR2 YYNGEE, per germline. The trim removed 1 base at V and 1 base at J, leaving 5 bases unmatched. This CDR3 is CASSVTSGSSQETQYF. CDR3 DNA: TGTGCCAGCAGCGTAACTAGCGGGTCCTCCCAAGAGACCCAGTACTTC.

The chain links TRBV5-1 to TRBJ1-2; D may be TRBD1 (5 bases). Deletions cut 0 bases from V and 8 bases from J, with 11 bases between. Germline-derived CDR1 and CDR2 are SGHRS and YFSETQ. This CDR3 region has 13 residues. The CDR3 DNA follows: TGCGCCAGCAGCTTGGGGGGCGAGAGAGGCTACACCTTC. Protein sequence: CASSLGGERGYTF.

This clonotype was seen a handful of times. This chain joins TRBV9 and TRBJ2-2; 8 bases align to TRBD1. Germline V gives CDR1 SGDLS, CDR2 YYNGEE. This CDR3 has 18 residues. The V segment lost 4 bases and the J segment 4 bases; nucleotides outside the gene matches: 15. CDR3 in DNA: TGTGCCAGCAGCTCAGGGGAATCAGGGGGCGCGAGCACCGGGGAGCTGTTTTTT. Residues: CASSSGESGGASTGELFF.

This clonotype was counted at least ten times. The V and J genes are TRBV6-5 and TRBJ1-4; D remains ambiguous. V was shortened by 4 bases and J by 2 bases, with 8 bases between the two germline ends. The germline V gene has CDR1 MNHEY and CDR2 SVGAGI. This CDR3 is built from 14 residues. The CDR3 loop reads CASSFGMTNEKLFF. The CDR3 coding sequence is TGTGCCAGCAGTTTCGGGATGACTAATGAAAAACTGTTTTTT.

This clonotype was counted between two and nine times. V usage is TRBV27 and J usage is TRBJ1-5; no clear D gene. This CDR3 is 13 amino acids long. The germline CDR1 and CDR2 sequences are MNHEY and SMNVEV (reference sequence). The ends were cut back, 3 bases at V and 1 base at J, with 4 bases in the middle. The CDR3 DNA is TGTGCCAGCAGTTTTCGGAGCAATCAGCCCCAGCATTTT. Protein product: CASSFRSNQPQHF.

At least ten counts were recorded for this clonotype. The J gene is TRBJ2-5, the V gene TRBV7-2; 7 bases agree with TRBD2. Germline CDR1 SGHTA, CDR2 FQGNSA. The CDR3 is 14 amino acids. After removal of 5 bases from V and 7 bases from J, the junction contained 10 bases not matched to a gene. DNA of the CDR3: TGTGCCAGCAGCCCAGCGGGACTCACCCCGACCCAGTACTTC. It encodes CASSPAGLTPTQYF.

A few counts support this clonotype. The chain joins TRBV30 to TRBJ2-3; TRBD2 matches 7 bases. J gave up 3 bases and V 5 bases, and 8 bases lay outside the gene matches. This CDR3 is 14 amino acids long. Germline assignment: CDR1 GTSNPN and CDR2 SVGIG (reference sequence). This chain's CDR3 is CAWGSSGGTDTQYF. CDR3 coding DNA: TGTGCCTGGGGATCTTCGGGGGGTACAGATACGCAGTATTTT.

A few counts support this clonotype. Written as DNA, the CDR3 is TGTGCCAGCAGCCATCACTCGAGGACCGCGCGGAACACTGAAGCTTTCTTT. Translating gives CASSHHSRTARNTEAFF. The chain couples TRBV6-5 to TRBJ1-1; D uncertain. V was shortened by 6 bases and J by 1 base, with 21 bases between the two germline ends. Germline CDR1 reads MNHEY; CDR2 reads SVGAGI. The CDR3 is made up of 17 amino acids.

This clonotype showed up many times. V and J are TRBV11-2 and TRBJ2-1; D gene unclear. This CDR3 contains 17 residues. Germline V gives CDR1 SGHAT, CDR2 FQNNGV. V lost 2 bases and J 5 bases, leaving 19 bases between the germline ends. The CDR3 region is CASSLFSPARPNNEQFF. In DNA form, the CDR3 reads TGTGCCAGCAGCTTATTTTCCCCCGCGAGACCGAACAATGAGCAGTTCTTC.

This clonotype was observed at least ten times. V usage is TRBV18 and J usage is TRBJ1-6, with D uncertain. With 3 bases removed from V and 5 bases from J, the gap between germline ends came to 8 bases. The germline V gene encodes CDR1 KGHSH and CDR2 LQKENI. The CDR3 is 14 amino acids. This CDR3 is CASSPTEDNSPLHF. CDR3 nucleotides: TGTGCCAGCTCACCGACGGAGGATAATTCACCCCTCCACTTT.

The genes are TRBV14 and TRBJ2-3; the match to TRBD2 covers 13 bases. The CDR3 totals 15 residues. The ends lost 6 bases at V and 8 bases at J; junction bases unmatched: 8. CDR1 SGHDN and CDR2 FVKESK come from the germline V gene. CDR3 protein: CASSRLAGGPATQYF. CDR3 coding DNA: TGTGCCAGCAGTCGACTAGCGGGAGGCCCAGCTACGCAGTATTTT. Looking up the rest from reference TRBV14 and TRBJ2-3 gives the full variable domain: EAGVTQFPSHSVIEKGQTVTLRCDPISGHDNLYWYRRVMGKEIKFLLHFVKESKQDESGMPNNRFLAERTGGTYSTLKVQPAELEDSGVYFCASSRLAGGPATQYFGPGTRLTVL.

This clonotype has a count of ten or more. The chain links TRBV7-9 to TRBJ2-3; D unresolved. CDR1 and CDR2 from the germline V gene are SEHNR and FQNEAQ (reference sequence). Trimming cost V 4 bases and J 5 bases, with 7 bases left between them. The CDR3 runs 12 residues. This CDR3 reads CASSYGIDTQYF. In DNA, the CDR3 is TGTGCCAGCAGCTATGGGATAGATACGCAGTATTTT. The full variable domain, in which reference TRBV7-9 and TRBJ2-3 provide the parts outside the CDR3, is DTGVSQNPRHKITKRGQNVTFRCDPISEHNRLYWYRQTLGQGPEFLTYFQNEAQLEKSRLLSDRFSAERPKGSFSTLEIQRTEQGDSAMYLCASSYGIDTQYFGPGTRLTVL.

The chain links TRBV7-9 to TRBJ2-1; D is ambiguous. V gave up 5 bases and J gave up 3 bases, with 14 bases separating them. The CDR3 spans 15 residues. CDR1 SEHNR and CDR2 FQNEAQ come from the germline V gene (reference sequence). The CDR3 DNA follows: TGTGCCAGCAGCCTCCTCAGTAGGCTCTACAATGAGCAGTTCTTC. Its protein product is CASSLLSRLYNEQFF.

V is TRBV12-3 or TRBV12-4 and J is TRBJ2-1; no reliable D call. This CDR3 has 13 amino acids. V dropped 2 bases and J dropped 8 bases, with 10 bases sitting between them. CDR3 residues: CASSLPIGHEQFF. The CDR3 DNA reads TGTGCCAGCAGTTTACCCATAGGGCATGAGCAGTTCTTC.

The rearrangement joins TRBV24-1 to TRBJ2-1, with TRBD1 identical over 8 bases. The germline CDR1 and CDR2 sequences are KGHDR and SFDVKD. The CDR3 runs to 15 residues. J gave up 10 bases and V 5 bases, and 12 bases lay outside the gene matches. The chain's CDR3 is CATSAPGQGLREQFF. Here the CDR3 DNA reads TGTGCCACCAGTGCCCCCGGACAGGGTTTGCGGGAGCAGTTCTTC.

The chain uses TRBV7-9 and TRBJ2-4; possible D gene TRBD2, 6 bases. This CDR3 has 14 residues. Germline CDR1 is SEHNR and CDR2 is FQNEAQ (reference sequence). With 1 base removed from V and 7 bases from J, the gap between germline ends came to 11 bases. CDR3 residues: CASSLDTGVNIQYF. In DNA, the CDR3 is TGTGCCAGCAGCTTAGATACGGGGGTGAACATTCAGTACTTC.

This sequence joins TRBV9 and TRBJ2-3; the match to TRBD2 covers 7 bases. Germline lookup yields CDR1 SGDLS and CDR2 YYNGEE. V was clipped by 0 bases and J by 1 base; unmatched bases: 5. This CDR3 is built from 16 residues. In DNA form, the CDR3 reads TGTGCCAGCAGCGTAGGGGGGGGGAGAGGCACAGATACGCAGTATTTT. Translated: CASSVGGGRGTDTQYF. Filled out from reference TRBV9 and TRBJ2-3, the complete variable domain reads DSGVTQTPKHLITATGQRVTLRCSPRSGDLSVYWYQQSLDQGLQFLIQYYNGEERAKGNILERFSAQQFPDLHSELNLSSLELGDSALYFCASSVGGGRGTDTQYFGPGTRLTVL.